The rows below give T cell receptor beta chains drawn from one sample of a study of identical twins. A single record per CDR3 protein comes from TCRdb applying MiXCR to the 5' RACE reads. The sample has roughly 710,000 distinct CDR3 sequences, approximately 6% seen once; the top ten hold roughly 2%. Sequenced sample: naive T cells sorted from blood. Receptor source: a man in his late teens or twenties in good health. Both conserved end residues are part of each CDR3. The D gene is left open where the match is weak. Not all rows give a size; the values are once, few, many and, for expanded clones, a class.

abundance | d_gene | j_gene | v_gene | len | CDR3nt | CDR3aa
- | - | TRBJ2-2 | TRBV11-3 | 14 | TGTGCCAGCAGCTTAGGTCCTAGTTCCGGGGAGCTGTTTTTT | CASSLGPSSGELFF
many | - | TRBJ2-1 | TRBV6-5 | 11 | TGTGCCAGCACTCTAAGCGGTGAGCAGTTCTTC | CASTLSGEQFF
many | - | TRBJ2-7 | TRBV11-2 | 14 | TGTGCCAGCGGGCAAGGGGTCGGGGCTTACGAGCAGTACTTC | CASGQGVGAYEQYF
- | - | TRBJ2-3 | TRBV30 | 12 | TGTGCCTGGAGTGTGGGGTCCGATACGCAGTATTTT | CAWSVGSDTQYF
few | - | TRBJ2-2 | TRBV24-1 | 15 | TGTGCCACCAGTGATTTGGTGGCAGAACCCGGGGAGCTGTTTTTT | CATSDLVAEPGELFF
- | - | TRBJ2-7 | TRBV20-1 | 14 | TGCAGTGCTAGAGGACGTACAGTATCCTACGAGCAGTACTTC | CSARGRTVSYEQYF
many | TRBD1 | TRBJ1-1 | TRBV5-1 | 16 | TGCGCCAGCAGCTTGGCCGCCGACAGGGGGCGAACTGAAGCTTTCTTT | CASSLAADRGRTEAFF
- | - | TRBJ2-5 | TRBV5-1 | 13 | TGCGCCAGCAGCTTGAGCCTCCCAGAGACCCAGTACTTC | CASSLSLPETQYF
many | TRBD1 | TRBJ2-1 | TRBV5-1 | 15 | TGCGCCAGCAGCTTGGAGGGACAGGGGACCGGTGAGCAGTTCTTC | CASSLEGQGTGEQFF
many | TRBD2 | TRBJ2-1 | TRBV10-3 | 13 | TGTGCCACCTCAGCGGGAGAAAGGAATGAGCAGTTCTTC | CATSAGERNEQFF